Following are 17 T cell receptor beta chains from one sample sequenced in a study of cytomegalovirus exposure and HLA in healthy donors. The PCR made use of 60 Vbeta and 13 Jbeta primers. The repertoire was sequenced with immunoSEQ multiplex PCR; TCRdb's copy has only in-frame clones and lacks some. Of roughly 100,000 clones in the sample, 65% to 80% are singletons; the top ten hold around 5.1%. Input material: PBMCs. These receptors came from a male donor in good health and CMV-seronegative.

The chain has TRBV11-3 and TRBJ2-1; TRBD2 agrees at 11 bases. With V trimmed by 3 bases and J by 4 bases, 8 bases remained unmatched. The CDR3 extends over 17 amino acids. From germline, CDR1 is SGHNT and CDR2 YENEEA. The CDR3 nucleotides are TGTGCCAGCAGCTTTCAGGCCGGGACTAGCGGTTACAATGAGCAGTTCTTC. This translates into CASSFQAGTSGYNEQFF.

Of note for this clone: Other nucleotide sequences from this sample produce the same CDR3. V gene TRBV10-3 combines with J gene TRBJ1-3; a possible D gene is TRBD1 (6 bases). Germline-derived CDR1 and CDR2 are ENHRY and SYGVKD. V was trimmed by 2 bases and J by 0 bases, leaving 11 bases between them. There are 16 residues in the CDR3. CDR3 amino acids: CAISEGQLSSGNTIYF. Written as DNA, the CDR3 is TGTGCCATCAGTGAGGGACAGCTAAGCTCTGGAAACACCATATATTTT.

The sample holds a few counts of this clone. The CDR3 here is CASGTGYEQYF. The CDR3 bases are TGTGCCAGTGGGACAGGGTACGAGCAGTACTTC. The chain carries TRBV7-3 and TRBJ2-7; 9 positions agree with TRBD1. Germline V CDR1 and CDR2: SGHTA, FQGTGA. There are 11 residues in the CDR3. After removal of 9 bases from V and 4 bases from J, the junction contained 1 base not matched to a gene.

This clone occurred a few times. The rearrangement joins TRBV4-2 to TRBJ2-6; tentative D call: TRBD1 (6 bases). The CDR3 covers 19 residues. CDR1 and CDR2 from the germline V gene are LGHNA and YNFKEQ. V shed 1 base and J shed 1 base, with 17 bases lying between them. This CDR3 reads CASSQVLDSWGSGANVLTF. The CDR3 DNA reads as TGTGCCAGCAGCCAAGTTCTGGACAGCTGGGGTTCTGGGGCCAACGTCCTGACTTTC.

The chain couples TRBV4-2 to TRBJ2-5; 8 nucleotides agree with TRBD2. The CDR3 contains 13 residues. Germline CDR1 LGHNA, CDR2 YNFKEQ. With 1 base clipped from V and 5 bases from J, the junction kept 0 bases outside the gene matches. DNA for the CDR3: TGTGCCAGCAGCCAAGCGGGGGGGGAGACCCAGTACTTC. As protein: CASSQAGGETQYF.

The V gene is TRBV4-1, the J gene TRBJ2-5; D is perhaps TRBD2 (6 bases). The CDR3 contains 16 residues. From germline, CDR1 is MGHRA and CDR2 YSYEKL. V lost 0 bases and J lost 0, with 11 bases in between. CDR3 nucleotides: TGCGCCAGCAGCCAAGAGGCTAGCGATTACCAAGAGACCCAGTACTTC. Its translation: CASSQEASDYQETQYF.

The rearrangement joins TRBV6-1 to TRBJ2-5; TRBD2 matches at 7 bases. V dropped 5 bases and J dropped 5; count of bases not matched to a gene: 8. The CDR3 length is 14 residues. CDR1 and CDR2 (germline): MNHNS, SASEGT. The CDR3 DNA reads TGTGCCAGCAGTATGGCCGGGGGGAGGGAGACCCAGTACTTC. Its protein product is CASSMAGGRETQYF.

This chain joins TRBV6-1 and TRBJ2-3; 10 positions agree with TRBD1. Germline CDR1 is MNHNS and CDR2 is SASEGT. V dropped 4 bases and J dropped 3; count of bases not matched to a gene: 4. The CDR3 is 15 amino acids. The CDR3 nucleotides read TGTGCCAGCAGTGGCCGGGACAGGGGAACAGATACGCAGTATTTT. This sequence encodes CASSGRDRGTDTQYF.

The rearrangement joins TRBV7-3 to TRBJ2-1, with D possibly being TRBD2 (5 bases). Trimming shortened V by 5 bases and J by 7 bases, and 21 bases separated the two germline ends. This CDR3 contains 16 residues. Looked up from germline, CDR1 is SGHTA and CDR2 is FQGTGA. The CDR3 sequence is CASSPGSAAAHNEQFF. CDR3 nucleotides: TGTGCCAGCAGCCCGGGGTCGGCAGCGGCCCATAATGAGCAGTTCTTC.

V gene TRBV13 combines with J gene TRBJ1-4, with D possibly matching TRBD1 (6 bases). From germline, CDR1 is PRHDT and CDR2 FYEKMQ (reference sequence). The CDR3 runs 19 residues. V lost 5 bases to trimming and J lost 5 bases, with 27 bases between them. The CDR3 region has the DNA TGTGCCAGCAGCCCAGGACCAGGGGTTGGTGGGACCCTCAATGAAAAACTGTTTTTT. Translated, it gives CASSPGPGVGGTLNEKLFF.

The V call is TRBV27, the J call TRBJ2-1, with D possibly being TRBD2 (7 bases). The germline CDR1 and CDR2 sequences are MNHEY and SMNVEV (reference sequence). Trimming cost V 4 bases and J 8 bases, with 18 bases left between them. CDR3 length equals 15 residues. CDR3 amino acids: CASSSEGGGWDEQFF. In DNA, the CDR3 is TGTGCCAGCAGTTCCGAGGGAGGGGGGTGGGATGAGCAGTTCTTC.

J is TRBJ2-3 and V is TRBV6-1; TRBD2 matches at 9 bases. The CDR3 loop spans 14 amino acids. J gave up 5 bases and V 7 bases, and 7 bases lay outside the gene matches. CDR1 and CDR2 (germline): MNHNS, SASEGT. The CDR3 region has the DNA TGTGCCAGCAATAGCGGGAGCAGTGAAGATACGCAGTATTTT. Translating gives CASNSGSSEDTQYF.

This clone came up once. The rearrangement links TRBV18 to TRBJ2-3; D gene ambiguous. Germline V gene lookup returns CDR1 KGHSH and CDR2 LQKENI. This CDR3 comprises 14 residues. Between the trimmed V and J ends, which lost 3 bases and 4 bases, there was a span of 11 bases. In DNA form, the CDR3 reads TGTGCCAGCTCACCTTCCTCCGTTCCAGATACGCAGTATTTT. Its translation is CASSPSSVPDTQYF.

This chain joins TRBV7-6 and TRBJ2-2; D gene uncertain. The germline gives CDR1 SGHVS, CDR2 FNYEAQ. The CDR3 is 16 amino acids. Trimming took 2 bases from V and 1 from J, leaving 11 bases between them. The CDR3 here is CASSLSPLMNTGELFF. In DNA, the CDR3 is TGTGCCAGCAGCTTATCCCCCCTTATGAACACCGGGGAGCTGTTTTTT.

This clone appeared a few times. The rearrangement links TRBV9 to TRBJ2-3; tentatively, D is TRBD2 (6 bases). The CDR3 totals 14 residues. CDR1 is SGDLS and CDR2 is YYNGEE in the germline V gene. Trimming stripped 2 bases from V and 4 bases from J, with 11 bases between. CDR3 residues: CASSVGGRSDTQYF. The CDR3 DNA sequence: TGTGCCAGCAGCGTGGGGGGACGATCAGATACGCAGTATTTT.

This clone was picked up a small number of times. The CDR3 DNA is TGTGCCAGCAGCTTTTCCGGGACTTTCAACACCGGGGAGCTGTTTTTT. As protein: CASSFSGTFNTGELFF. The V gene is TRBV5-6, the J gene TRBJ2-2; D is possibly TRBD2 (6 bases). V was shortened by 2 bases and J by 2 bases, with 13 bases between the two germline ends. The germline CDR1 and CDR2 sequences are SGHDT and YYEEEE. This CDR3 spans 16 amino acids.

The V and J genes are TRBV5-1 and TRBJ2-7; D call uncertain. With 0 bases removed from V and 3 bases from J, the gap between germline ends came to 10 bases. Germline lookup yields CDR1 SGHRS and CDR2 YFSETQ. The CDR3 is 14 amino acids. This CDR3 is CASSLAVRNYEQYF. CDR3 bases: TGCGCCAGCAGCTTGGCCGTCAGAAACTACGAGCAGTACTTC.